A selection of T cell receptor beta chains follows, all from one sample in a study of Tregs in tolerant kidney transplant recipients. The method was immunoSEQ multiplex PCR; TCRdb's version includes in-frame clones alone and lacks a portion of them. The sample records tens of thousands of clones, roughly 93% being singletons. Sequencing was performed on CD4+ T cells from blood (PBMCs), taken 12 months after the transplant. The receptor source for this set is a human patient who received a combined kidney and bone marrow transplant. The graft donor may account for some of the T cells. Each CDR3 is given with its conserved first and last residue. The D gene is left open where the match is weak. Rows may omit the clone size; those that give it use once, few, many or a size class.

TRBV7-2	TRBD2	.	TRBJ2-3	CASPSGGTSTDTQYF	TGTGCCAGCCCTAGCGGAGGAACTAGCACAGATACGCAGTATTTT
TRBV7-3	TRBD1	.	TRBJ2-6	CASSSRTGTGGPSGANVLTF	TGTGCCAGCAGCTCCCGGACCGGGACAGGGGGCCCATCTGGGGCCAACGTCCTGACTTTC
TRBV9	TRBD2	.	TRBJ2-2	CASSVRTSGFSANTGELFF	TGTGCCAGCAGCGTCCGGACTAGCGGGTTCTCCGCGAACACCGGGGAGCTGTTTTTT
TRBV29-1	TRBD2	once	TRBJ2-3	CSVGWDQRTSGTDTQYF	TGCAGCGTTGGATGGGATCAGAGGACTAGCGGCACAGATACGCAGTATTTT
TRBV5-6	TRBD1	.	TRBJ1-1	CASSSGVLRQGLNTEAFF	TGTGCCAGCAGCTCTGGGGTCCTAAGACAGGGACTGAACACTGAAGCTTTCTTT
TRBV30	TRBD1	.	TRBJ1-5	CAWSVMGQGQPQHF	TGTGCCTGGAGTGTAATGGGACAGGGTCAGCCCCAGCATTTT
TRBV11-2	TRBD1	.	TRBJ2-5	CASSLKRGQIQETQYF	TGTGCCAGCAGCTTAAAAAGGGGACAGATCCAAGAGACCCAGTACTTC
TRBV7-2	TRBD2	.	TRBJ2-7	CASTVSGSAYEQYF	TGTGCCAGCACCGTTAGCGGGAGCGCCTACGAGCAGTACTTC
TRBV7-8	TRBD1	.	TRBJ1-2	CASSLAPNRDRGVGHYGYTF	TGTGCCAGCAGCTTAGCTCCTAACCGGGACAGGGGAGTGGGTCACTATGGCTACACCTTC
TRBV7-2	.	.	TRBJ1-5	CASSLYSRGNQPQHF	TGTGCCAGCAGCTTATACTCGAGGGGCAATCAGCCCCAGCATTTT
TRBV7-9	TRBD1	.	TRBJ1-6	CASSQGQANSPLHF	TGTGCCAGCAGCCAGGGACAGGCCAATTCACCCCTCCACTTT
TRBV19	.	.	TRBJ2-6	CASTLLEGTGANVLTF	TGTGCCAGTACACTCCTGGAGGGGACTGGGGCCAACGTCCTGACTTTC
TRBV30	TRBD1	.	TRBJ1-2	CAWSVYFSVSGQGDYGYTF	TGTGCCTGGAGTGTATACTTTAGTGTGTCGGGACAGGGGGACTATGGCTACACCTTC
TRBV28	.	.	TRBJ1-2	CASTLGRGGYGYTF	TGTGCCAGCACTCTGGGCCGGGGGGGGTATGGCTACACCTTC
TRBV4-3	.	few	TRBJ2-3	CASSQLGITDTQYF	TGCGCCAGCAGCCAGCTCGGGATCACAGATACGCAGTATTTT
TRBV6-1	.	.	TRBJ1-4	CASSEVGVGKLFF	TGTGCCAGCAGTGAAGTCGGGGTTGGAAAACTGTTTTTT
TRBV29-1	.	.	TRBJ1-1	CSVEGGVEIAFF	TGCAGCGTTGAAGGTGGAGTGGAGATAGCTTTCTTT
TRBV19	.	.	TRBJ1-5	CASRPRLFNQPQHF	TGTGCCAGTCGACCCAGGCTGTTCAATCAGCCCCAGCATTTT
TRBV25-1	.	.	TRBJ2-1	CASSEWKGLPDNEQFF	TGTGCCAGCAGTGAATGGAAGGGACTTCCAGACAATGAGCAGTTCTTC
TRBV2	TRBD2	.	TRBJ2-1	CASLGLVNEQFF	TGTGCCAGCCTGGGACTAGTCAATGAGCAGTTCTTC
TRBV4-3	.	.	TRBJ2-3	CASSQETGLPQWGTQYF	TGCGCCAGCAGCCAAGAAACCGGACTCCCTCAGTGGGGTACGCAGTATTTT
TRBV13	.	.	TRBJ2-5	CASSLVPRQETQYF	TGTGCCAGCAGCTTAGTACCCCGTCAGGAGACCCAGTACTTC
TRBV15	TRBD1	.	TRBJ2-7	CATSRRQGSEQYF	TGTGCCACCAGCAGAAGACAGGGTTCCGAGCAGTACTTC
TRBV4-1	.	.	TRBJ1-5	CASSQDLRQGWDQPQHF	TGCGCCAGCAGCCAAGATCTGAGGCAGGGCTGGGATCAGCCCCAGCATTTT
TRBV4-1	TRBD1	.	TRBJ2-2	CASSRGTGQGNTGELFF	TGCGCCAGCAGCCGTGGCACGGGACAGGGGAACACCGGGGAGCTGTTTTTT
TRBV9	.	.	TRBJ2-3	CASSGTPTDTQYF	TGTGCCAGCAGCGGGACTCCCACAGATACGCAGTATTTT
TRBV9	TRBD1	.	TRBJ2-7	CASSVAPGQGGEQYF	TGTGCCAGCAGCGTAGCACCGGGACAGGGTGGGGAGCAGTACTTC
TRBV27	.	.	TRBJ2-7	CASSPRRGIYEQYF	TGTGCCAGCAGTCCCCGGCGGGGAATCTACGAGCAGTACTTC
TRBV15	TRBD1	.	TRBJ2-7	CATSRETGDSYEQYF	TGTGCCACCAGCAGAGAGACAGGGGATTCCTACGAGCAGTACTTC
TRBV7-3	.	.	TRBJ2-1	CASSPQGGLYNEQFF	TGTGCCAGCAGCCCCCAGGGGGGCCTCTACAATGAGCAGTTCTTC
TRBV27	TRBD2	.	TRBJ2-7	CASSSVAGLDEQYF	TGTGCCAGCAGTTCTGTAGCGGGGTTAGACGAGCAGTACTTC
TRBV5-1	TRBD2	.	TRBJ2-1	CASSLGSGGASYNEQFF	TGCGCCAGCAGCTTAGGTAGCGGGGGGGCTTCCTACAATGAGCAGTTCTTC
TRBV7-9	.	once	TRBJ2-3	CASSLGAGGSTDTQYF	TGTGCCAGCAGCTTAGGGGCAGGGGGGAGTACAGATACGCAGTATTTT
TRBV6-1	TRBD1	.	TRBJ1-5	CASSRTGGFQPQHF	TGTGCCAGCAGCAGGACAGGGGGTTTTCAGCCCCAGCATTTT
TRBV4-2	TRBD2	.	TRBJ2-3	CASSQSRTSEKTDTQYF	TGTGCCAGCAGCCAATCCAGGACTAGCGAGAAAACAGATACGCAGTATTTT
TRBV5-1	.	.	TRBJ2-1	CASSRLSGTWQFF	TGCGCCAGCAGCCGTCTTTCAGGGACTTGGCAGTTCTTC
TRBV5-5	.	.	TRBJ2-1	CASSLGLVGMARGTSNEQFF	TGTGCCAGCAGCTTGGGTCTGGTGGGTATGGCTCGGGGTACCTCAAATGAGCAGTTCTTC
TRBV5-1	.	.	TRBJ1-4	CASSSPGSGNEKLFF	TGCGCCAGCAGCAGTCCGGGTTCGGGTAATGAAAAACTGTTTTTT
TRBV5-1	.	once	TRBJ2-1	CASSLGRNNEQFF	TGCGCCAGCAGCTTGGGTAGAAACAATGAGCAGTTCTTC
TRBV11-3	.	.	TRBJ2-1	CASSLRGRFSSSYNEQFF	TGTGCCAGCAGCTTAAGGGGCCGGTTTTCGAGCTCCTACAATGAGCAGTTCTTC
TRBV7-9	TRBD1	.	TRBJ1-1	CASSLGGQGAQKNTEAFF	TGTGCCAGCAGCTTAGGGGGGCAGGGGGCTCAAAAGAACACTGAAGCTTTCTTT
TRBV9	TRBD1	once	TRBJ1-2	CASSKDRSYGYTF	TGTGCCAGCAGCAAGGACAGGTCCTATGGCTACACCTTC
TRBV7-2	.	.	TRBJ1-4	CASSLAINEKLFF	TGTGCCAGCAGCTTAGCTATTAATGAAAAACTGTTTTTT